This entry lists 15 T cell receptor beta chains sequenced from one sample in a study of early T cells in non-severe SARS-CoV-2 infection. TCRdb reprocessed the 5' RACE reads with MiXCR, giving one entry per CDR3 protein. The table lists tens of thousands of distinct CDR3 sequences, under 6% of them singletons, with around 5% in the top ten. Input material: whole blood. These receptors originate from an adult who was a healthcare worker with PCR-confirmed SARS-CoV-2 infection or an uninfected control (not recorded which).

This clonotype was seen a few times. This chain's CDR3 is CASSLFGGMYEQYF. The CDR3, as DNA: TGTGCCAGCAGCTTGTTCGGCGGGATGTACGAGCAGTACTTC. The chain employs TRBV5-8 and TRBJ2-7; maybe TRBD2 (6 bases). The CDR3 covers 14 residues. Germline V gene data show CDR1 as SGHTS and CDR2 as YDEGEE. V lost 1 base, J lost 4 bases, and 12 bases lay in between. The full variable domain, completed using reference TRBV5-8 and TRBJ2-7, is EAGVTQSPTHLIKTRGQQATLRCSPISGHTSVYWYQQALGLGLQFLLWYDEGEERNRGNFPPRFSGRQFPNYSSELNVNALELEDSALYLCASSLFGGMYEQYFGPGTRLTVT.

The chain employs TRBV10-3 and TRBJ2-1; the D call may be TRBD1 or TRBD2 (5 bases each). Between the trimmed V and J ends, which lost 8 bases and 2 bases, there was a span of 10 bases. Germline-derived CDR1 and CDR2 are ENHRY and SYGVKD. The CDR3 has 13 residues. In nucleotides, the CDR3 is TGTGCCATCTGGTCGGGGCCCTACAATGAGCAGTTCTTC. It encodes CAIWSGPYNEQFF.

In its sample, this clonotype was seen many times. CDR3 DNA: TGTGCCAGCAGCCCTTCTGGGGCCAACGTCCTGACTTTC. Its protein is CASSPSGANVLTF. The chain joins TRBV11-2 to TRBJ2-6; no reliable D call. The V gene lost 5 bases and the J gene lost 1 base, with 3 bases spanning the gap. The CDR3 is made up of 13 amino acids. Germline CDR1 reads SGHAT; CDR2 reads FQNNGV.

This clonotype occurred many times. V is TRBV20-1 and J is TRBJ2-1; 10 bases are a match to TRBD1. Trimming removed 3 bases from V and 7 bases from J; junction bases left unmatched: 18. Germline loops: CDR1 DFQATT, CDR2 SNEGSKA (reference sequence). The CDR3 extends over 18 amino acids. CDR3 nucleotides: TGCAGTGCTAGGGATCTTTTAACGACAGGGGGCGCATGGAATGAGCAGTTCTTC. Its protein product is CSARDLLTTGGAWNEQFF.

In its sample, this clonotype was seen many times. V usage is TRBV10-3 and J usage is TRBJ2-1, with a possible D match to TRBD1 (6 bases). V was shortened by 4 bases and J by 0 bases, with 10 bases between the two germline ends. Germline CDR1 reads ENHRY; CDR2 reads SYGVKD. CDR3 length: 15 residues. CDR3 nucleotide sequence: TGTGCCATCAGTGGGCAGGGGAGCTCCTACAATGAGCAGTTCTTC. This codes for CAISGQGSSYNEQFF.

This clonotype has ten or more counts. The chain has TRBV20-1 and TRBJ2-7, with D perhaps TRBD1 (6 bases). The V end was cut by 6 bases, the J end by 5 bases, with 11 bases between. The CDR3 contains 11 residues. Germline V gene data show CDR1 as DFQATT and CDR2 as SNEGSKA (reference sequence). The DNA of the CDR3 is TGCAGTGCCAGGGGACGGAACGAGCAGTACTTC. Its protein product is CSARGRNEQYF.

By its share, this clonotype is medium-sized (0.01 to 0.1%). The rearrangement links TRBV19 to TRBJ2-1; 8 positions match TRBD1. The CDR3 is 12 amino acids. Germline V gene sequence: CDR1 LNHDA, CDR2 SQIVND (reference sequence). The V and J ends lost 8 bases and 4 bases, in that order; junction bases with no gene match: 1. For the CDR3, the DNA is TGTGCCAGTGGACAGGGTTACAATGAGCAGTTCTTC. Protein product: CASGQGYNEQFF.

This clonotype was seen only a few times. The V call is TRBV7-2, the J call TRBJ2-7, with 10 bases fitting TRBD2. Per the germline V gene, CDR1 is SGHTA and CDR2 is FQGNSA. The CDR3 spans 16 residues. The trim removed 4 bases at V and 2 bases at J, leaving 8 bases unmatched. The CDR3 region has the DNA TGTGCCAGCAGCTCCCCAGGACTAGCGGCCCCCTACGAGCAGTACTTC. This gives the protein CASSSPGLAAPYEQYF.

This clonotype was picked up many times. The V call is TRBV7-8, the J call TRBJ1-3; no clear D gene. The CDR3 extends over 16 amino acids. Trimming cost V 1 base and J 0 bases, with 10 bases left between them. The V gene's germline CDR1 is SGHVS and CDR2 FQNEAQ. CDR3 amino acids: CASSLVPGNSGNTIYF. The CDR3 DNA sequence: TGTGCCAGCAGCTTAGTGCCGGGTAACTCTGGAAACACCATATATTTT.

This clonotype appeared many times. The V and J genes are TRBV20-1 and TRBJ2-5, with TRBD2 matching 9 bases. Germline-derived CDR1 and CDR2 are DFQATT and SNEGSKA (reference sequence). The CDR3 is 15 residues long. This CDR3 is CSPSRGGASQETQYF. Written as DNA, the CDR3 is TGCAGCCCCTCCCGCGGGGGGGCGTCACAAGAGACCCAGTACTTC.

The V gene is TRBV28, the J gene TRBJ2-5; D remains unclear. V was trimmed by 6 bases and J by 0 bases, leaving 14 bases between them. CDR1 and CDR2 from the germline V gene are MDHEN and SYDVKM. CDR3 length equals 15 residues. The CDR3 protein is CASRGKKQYQETQYF. DNA of the CDR3: TGTGCCAGCAGGGGGAAGAAGCAGTACCAAGAGACCCAGTACTTC. Drawing the rest from reference TRBV28 and TRBJ2-5, the complete variable domain is DVKVTQSSRYLVKRTGEKVFLECVQDMDHENMFWYRQDPGLGLRLIYFSYDVKMKEKGDIPEGYSVSREKKERFSLILESASTNQTSMYLCASRGKKQYQETQYFGPGTRLLVL.

This clonotype was counted at least ten times. V usage is TRBV19 and J usage is TRBJ2-7; 9 bases match TRBD1. Germline V CDR1 and CDR2: LNHDA, SQIVND (reference sequence). The CDR3 consists of 13 residues. J lost 5 bases, V lost 6 bases, and 5 bases had no gene match. Written as DNA, the CDR3 is TGTGCCAGTAGGCCGGGACAGGGTCACGAGCAGTACTTC. Residues: CASRPGQGHEQYF. Full variable domain (remainder filled in from reference TRBV19 and TRBJ2-7): DGGITQSPKYLFRKEGQNVTLSCEQNLNHDAMYWYRQDPGQGLRLIYYSQIVNDFQKGDIAEGYSVSREKKESFPLTVTSAQKNPTAFYLCASRPGQGHEQYFGPGTRLTVT.

This clonotype was recorded at least ten times. The chain combines TRBV24-1 with TRBJ2-2; TRBD2 is a possible D gene (6 bases). The V gene lost 5 bases and the J gene lost 5 bases, with 11 bases spanning the gap. CDR1 is KGHDR and CDR2 is SFDVKD in the germline V gene. The CDR3 loop spans 14 amino acids. CDR3 in DNA: TGTGCCACCAGTGTCCCTGGGGGGACCGGGGAGCTGTTTTTT. It yields the protein CATSVPGGTGELFF.

This clonotype was observed at least ten times. V is TRBV19 and J is TRBJ1-3; no firm D call. The CDR3 spans 15 residues. Deletions cut 6 bases from V and 2 bases from J, with 14 bases between. Germline-derived CDR1 and CDR2 are LNHDA and SQIVND (reference sequence). The CDR3 nucleotides are TGTGCCAGTAGGACCTTTCAAGGAGCTGGAAACACCATATATTTT. Its translation is CASRTFQGAGNTIYF.

Comments on this clonotype: A much larger clone differs from this one at a single base, so this may be a read error. The chain recombines TRBV28 with TRBJ2-1; D is unclear. Looked up from germline, CDR1 is MDHEN and CDR2 is SYDVKM. The CDR3 is made up of 15 amino acids. Here the CDR3 reads CASSFPFPLPNEKFF. The CDR3 coding sequence is TGTGCCAGCAGTTTCCCCTTTCCCCTTCCTAATGAGAAGTTCTTC.